The 12 T cell receptor beta chains given below trace back to one sample, sequenced in a study of blood T cell repertoires in COVID-19. The method was immunoSEQ multiplex PCR; TCRdb's version includes in-frame clones alone and lacks a portion of them. The table shows about 180,000 clones, with 90% to 95% occurring only once. The specimen was peripheral blood. All receptors derive from a middle-aged man with acute or convalescent COVID-19.

The rearrangement links TRBV7-2 to TRBJ1-1, with unresolved D. This CDR3 region has 14 residues. Germline CDR1 and CDR2: SGHTA and FQGNSA. Trimming pared 1 base from V and 1 base from J, leaving 7 bases between. CDR3 region: CASSLEHRNTEAFF. DNA for the CDR3: TGTGCCAGCAGCTTAGAGCACAGGAACACTGAAGCTTTCTTT.

V and J are TRBV18 and TRBJ2-3; TRBD2 is a possible D gene (6 bases). The CDR3 has 15 amino acids. V gave up 5 bases and J gave up 1 base, with 13 bases separating them. Germline V lookup: CDR1 KGHSH, CDR2 LQKENI. The CDR3 loop reads CASSVRLGGTDTQYF. The CDR3 nucleotides read TGTGCCAGCTCAGTTCGACTAGGGGGCACAGATACGCAGTATTTT.

The table lists this clone with a count of one. The V gene is TRBV4-1, the J gene TRBJ1-3; a weak D match, TRBD1 (6 bases). The CDR3 consists of 18 residues. CDR1 is MGHRA and CDR2 is YSYEKL in the germline V gene. V gave up 4 bases and J gave up 0 bases, with 19 bases separating them. CDR3 nucleotide sequence: TGCGCCAGCAGCCGACGGGACACCAACCCGCTCTCTGGAAACACCATATATTTT. Its protein is CASSRRDTNPLSGNTIYF.

CDR3 sequence: CASSITGTGGLGSPLHF. As DNA, the CDR3 is TGTGCCAGCAGCATAACCGGGACAGGGGGCTTAGGGTCACCCCTCCACTTT. The gene calls are TRBV9 and TRBJ1-6, with 12 bases matching TRBD1. Germline V lookup: CDR1 SGDLS, CDR2 YYNGEE. The V and J ends lost 4 bases and 10 bases, in that order; junction bases with no gene match: 12. This CDR3 spans 17 amino acids.

This chain joins TRBV10-2 and TRBJ2-7; 12 positions agree with TRBD2. CDR3 length equals 15 residues. After removal of 5 bases from V and 3 bases from J, the junction contained 5 bases not matched to a gene. Per germline, CDR1 WSHSY and CDR2 SAAADI. CDR3 in DNA: TGCGCCAGCAGTTCCCTAGCGGGAGGGTACTACGAGCAGTACTTC. Its translation is CASSSLAGGYYEQYF.

The genes are TRBV7-7 and TRBJ2-7, with D tentatively TRBD2 (6 bases). Germline V CDR1 and CDR2: SSHAT, FNYEAQ (reference sequence). Trimming pared 1 base from V and 1 base from J, leaving 8 bases between. The CDR3 has 14 amino acids. In DNA, the CDR3 is TGTGCCAGCAGCTTAGACCGGGAGTCCTACGAGCAGTACTTC. It yields the protein CASSLDRESYEQYF.

CDR3 DNA: TGTGCTGGGGGGGGTCTGAACACTGAAGCTTTCTTT. This codes for CAGGGLNTEAFF. The J gene is TRBJ1-1, the V gene TRBV7-9, with D perhaps TRBD1 (5 bases). CDR1 is SEHNR, CDR2 FQNEAQ, per germline (reference sequence). The CDR3 runs to 12 residues.

The V call is TRBV6-5, the J call TRBJ2-2, with a possible D match to TRBD2 (5 bases). V gave up 0 bases and J gave up 6 bases, with 11 bases separating them. Germline V gene lookup returns CDR1 MNHEY and CDR2 SVGAGI. CDR3 length: 15 residues. CDR3 sequence (DNA): TGTGCCAGCAGTTACTCTCGGGGAGTCCCCGGGGAGCTGTTTTTT. It codes for CASSYSRGVPGELFF.

This clone came up once. V and J are TRBV7-9 and TRBJ2-7; maybe TRBD1 (6 bases). The CDR3 sequence is 12 residues long. Trimming took 4 bases from V and 4 from J, leaving 8 bases between them. The V gene's germline CDR1 is SEHNR and CDR2 FQNEAQ (reference sequence). The CDR3 region is CASSSQGYEQYV. CDR3 coding DNA: TGTGCCAGCAGCTCACAGGGATACGAGCAGTACGTC.

The rearrangement links TRBV24-1 to TRBJ2-2, with 9 bases lining up with TRBD2. V lost 4 bases, J lost 0 bases, and 2 bases stayed unmatched. Germline values: CDR1 KGHDR, CDR2 SFDVKD. The CDR3 extends over 16 amino acids. The CDR3 spells CATSDAGGSNTGELFF. CDR3 DNA: TGTGCCACCAGTGACGCGGGGGGGTCGAACACCGGGGAGCTGTTTTTT.

The chain uses TRBV19 and TRBJ2-7, with TRBD2 matching over 7 bases. The junction had 9 bases not matched to a gene; V was cut back by 4 bases and J by 0 bases. The CDR3 has 16 residues. Germline CDR1 reads LNHDA; CDR2 reads SQIVND (reference sequence). Here the CDR3 reads CASSRLAGLLSYEQYF. As DNA, the CDR3 is TGTGCCAGTAGTAGATTAGCGGGTCTCCTCTCCTACGAGCAGTACTTC.

This clone was seen a single time. CDR3 region: CASSFGTDQETQYF. CDR3 coding DNA: TGCGCCAGCAGCTTCGGGACAGACCAAGAGACCCAGTACTTC. V and J are TRBV5-1 and TRBJ2-5; TRBD1 agrees at 7 bases. Germline-derived CDR1 and CDR2 are SGHRS and YFSETQ. Germline trimming cut 2 bases from V and 0 bases from J; bases unmatched to any gene: 1. The CDR3 runs 14 residues.